This passage covers 32 T cell receptor beta chains from one sample sequenced in a study of breast tumors, draining lymph nodes, adjacent tissues. Each CDR3 protein is one row after TCRdb ran MiXCR on the multiplex PCR reads. The sample has approximately 300,000 distinct CDR3 sequences; 30% to 35% are singletons. The lymph nodes were axillary draining lymph nodes from breast cancer patients. Sequencing was performed on axillary lymph node tissue. These receptors all stem from a female donor with breast cancer. Some clones in this sample may be carry-over from other donors' samples.

This clonotype showed up many times. The rearrangement joins TRBV10-3 to TRBJ2-7, with 11 bases fitting TRBD2. CDR1 and CDR2 from the germline V gene are ENHRY and SYGVKD. Losses at the gene ends were 6 bases for V and 4 bases for J; bases not matched to a gene: 5. The CDR3 is 14 amino acids. The CDR3 loop is CAIRKTSGAYEQYF. The CDR3 DNA is TGTGCCATCAGGAAGACTAGCGGGGCATACGAGCAGTACTTC.

This clonotype was recorded many times. V and J are TRBV14 and TRBJ2-2; 9 bases are shared with TRBD1. CDR1 and CDR2 from the germline V gene are SGHDN and FVKESK. The CDR3 extends over 16 amino acids. V shed 2 bases, J shed 2 bases, and the junction held 3 bases outside the gene matches. CDR3 in DNA: TGTGCCAGCAGCCAATTCACAGGGGGCAACACCGGGGAGCTGTTTTTT. Its translation is CASSQFTGGNTGELFF.

This clonotype came up a few times. This chain uses TRBV6-2 or TRBV6-3 with TRBJ2-3; D uncertain. The CDR3 spans 15 residues. V was pared by 5 bases and J by 0 bases, with 12 bases between. Germline values: CDR1 MNHEY, CDR2 SVGEGT. Here the CDR3 reads CASSRKASSTDTQYF. DNA for the CDR3: TGTGCCAGCAGTCGAAAGGCCTCTAGCACAGATACGCAGTATTTT.

This clonotype showed up just a few times. Since a much larger clone is just one base distant, this may be a read error. The V gene is TRBV12-3 or TRBV12-4, the J gene TRBJ1-6; TRBD1 is a possible D gene (5 bases). The V end was cut by 3 bases, the J end by 9 bases, with 21 bases between. The CDR3 extends over 17 amino acids. Written as DNA, the CDR3 is TGTGCCAGCAGTTTCGCGAATTTGGGGACTGCAACTTCACCCCTCCACTTT. Amino acids: CASSFANLGTATSPLHF.

As for this clonotype: This clone may be a read error of a much larger clone one base away. This chain joins TRBV20-1 and TRBJ1-3, with TRBD1 as a possible D gene (5 bases). CDR1 DFQATT and CDR2 SNEGSKA come from the germline V gene (reference sequence). This CDR3 has 12 residues. The chain's CDR3 is CSAPTGGNTTYF. The CDR3 DNA reads TGCAGTGCTCCAACGGGGGGAAACACCACATATTTT.

In its sample, this clonotype was seen a few times. The junction departs from germline at one end; a sequencing error may be responsible. This rearrangement joins TRBV5-1 to TRBJ2-1; the D gene could be TRBD1 or TRBD2 (6 bases each). CDR1 and CDR2 from the germline V gene are SGHRS and YFSETQ. The CDR3 consists of 16 residues. CDR3 DNA sequence: TGCGCCAGCAGCTTGGGTTTCGGGGGCGAAACAAATGAGCAGCTCTTC. The encoded protein is CASSLGFGGETNEQLF. Using reference TRBV5-1 and TRBJ2-1 for the parts outside the CDR3, the full variable domain is KAGVTQTPRYLIKTRGQQVTLSCSPISGHRSVSWYQQTPGQGLQFLFEYFSETQRNKGNFPGRFSGRQFSNSRSEMNVSTLELGDSALYLCASSLGFGGETNEQLFGPGTRLTVL.

This clonotype was recorded at least ten times. The chain joins TRBV20-1 to TRBJ1-2; D call uncertain. The CDR3 has 13 amino acids. V was clipped by 5 bases and J by 8 bases, with 18 bases between them. Germline assignment: CDR1 DFQATT and CDR2 SNEGSKA (reference sequence). The CDR3 DNA reads TGCAGTGCTTCCAACCGGGAGCTCGGGGGCTACACCTTC. It is translated as CSASNRELGGYTF.

At least ten counts were recorded for this clonotype. The chain joins TRBV7-9 to TRBJ2-5; 15 bases are a match to TRBD2. This CDR3 region has 18 residues. Germline-derived CDR1 and CDR2 are SEHNR and FQNEAQ (reference sequence). The V gene end was trimmed by 10 bases and the J gene end by 4 bases; junction bases not matched to a gene: 16. CDR3 amino acids: CAISTGTSGRWVRETQYF. CDR3 bases: TGTGCCATCAGTACCGGGACTAGCGGGAGGTGGGTGAGAGAGACCCAGTACTTC.

There are many counts of this clonotype. This rearrangement joins TRBV11-3 to TRBJ2-5; 7 nucleotides match TRBD1. Germline V lookup: CDR1 SGHNT, CDR2 YENEEA. J was trimmed by 1 base and V by 5 bases; bases with no gene match: 7. The CDR3 is 15 residues long. The CDR3 loop reads CASSARQGFQETQYF. Here the CDR3 DNA reads TGTGCCAGCAGCGCACGACAGGGCTTCCAAGAGACCCAGTACTTC.

Notes on this clonotype: The junction shows a germline mismatch at one end, possibly a read error. V gene TRBV6-2 or TRBV6-3 combines with J gene TRBJ2-3; D possibly corresponds to TRBD1 (6 bases). Germline values: CDR1 MNHEY, CDR2 SVGEGT. This CDR3 comprises 18 residues. The DNA for the CDR3 is TGTGCCAGTAGTTACGGACCCCCTTGGGGGCTAGGGACAGATACGCAGTATTTT. This gives the protein CASSYGPPWGLGTDTQYF.

This clonotype occurred many times. The chain employs TRBV15 and TRBJ1-2; D may be TRBD1 (5 bases). Germline lookup yields CDR1 LNHNV and CDR2 YYDKDF (reference sequence). Trimming left V 1 base short and J 2 bases short, with 8 bases between. The CDR3 spans 14 residues. In nucleotides, the CDR3 is TGTGCCACCAGCAGAGTGCAGGGAAACTATGGCTACACCTTC. Translating it yields CATSRVQGNYGYTF. The entire variable domain, with the rest obtained from reference TRBV15 and TRBJ1-2, is as follows: DAMVIQNPRYQVTQFGKPVTLSCSQTLNHNVMYWYQQKSSQAPKLLFHYYDKDFNNEADTPDNFQSRRPNTSFCFLDIRSPGLGDTAMYLCATSRVQGNYGYTFGSGTRLTVV.

This clonotype has ten or more counts. CDR3 in amino acids: CASSAMTSRTGELFF. The CDR3 nucleotides are TGTGCCAGCAGCGCCATGACAAGCCGCACCGGGGAGCTGTTTTTT. The V and J genes are TRBV7-2 and TRBJ2-2, with no clear D. The CDR3 runs to 15 residues. Trimming left V 5 bases short and J 4 bases short, with 14 bases between. The germline CDR1 and CDR2 sequences are SGHTA and FQGNSA.

The table lists this clonotype with many counts. The chain uses TRBV6-5 and TRBJ2-1; a possible D gene is TRBD2 (6 bases). The CDR3 is 12 residues long. The germline gives CDR1 MNHEY, CDR2 SVGAGI. V lost 6 bases, J lost 7 bases, and 10 bases lay in between. CDR3 sequence: CASSRSGNEQFF. DNA for the CDR3: TGTGCCAGCAGCCGCAGCGGGAATGAGCAGTTCTTC.

This clonotype was observed at least ten times. As DNA, the CDR3 is TGTGCCAGCAGCCAAGGGAGGGGTCCCGGGGCCAACGTCCTGACTTTC. Encoded protein: CASSQGRGPGANVLTF. This rearrangement joins TRBV14 to TRBJ2-6; D might be TRBD2 (6 bases). The CDR3 contains 16 residues. Trimming pared 1 base from V and 4 bases from J, leaving 11 bases between. Germline loops: CDR1 SGHDN, CDR2 FVKESK.

This clonotype was observed a handful of times. V and J are TRBV18 and TRBJ2-7; 10 bases are shared with TRBD1. CDR1 and CDR2 (germline): KGHSH, LQKENI. The V and J ends lost 4 bases and 5 bases, in that order; junction bases with no gene match: 2. The CDR3 is made up of 13 amino acids. The CDR3 loop is CASSLGQGDEQYF. The CDR3 DNA reads as TGTGCCAGCTCACTCGGACAGGGGGACGAGCAGTACTTC. Full variable domain (missing parts from reference TRBV18 and TRBJ2-7): NAGVMQNPRHLVRRRGQEARLRCSPMKGHSHVYWYRQLPEEGLKFMVYLQKENIIDESGMPKERFSAEFPKEGPSILRIQQVVRGDSAAYFCASSLGQGDEQYFGPGTRLTVT.

This clonotype was counted between two and nine times. This may arise from a read error, as a much more abundant clone is one base away. This rearrangement joins TRBV9 to TRBJ2-3; TRBD2 matches 7 bases. The germline gives CDR1 SGDLS, CDR2 YYNGEE. The CDR3 extends over 16 amino acids. The CDR3, as DNA: TGTGCCAGCAGCGTAGGGTCGGGACTACTCACAGGTACGCAGTATTTT. Translated: CASSVGSGLLTGTQYF.

There are many counts of this clonotype. V gene TRBV2 combines with J gene TRBJ1-6; D is uncertain. CDR1 is SNHLY, CDR2 FYNNEI, per germline. V lost 7 bases and J 7 bases, leaving 8 bases between the germline ends. The CDR3 length is 12 residues. The CDR3 is CASITENSPLHF. The CDR3 DNA reads as TGTGCCAGCATCACAGAAAATTCACCCCTCCACTTT.

The CDR3 loop is CASSLEGYGETQYF. CDR3 nucleotide sequence: TGTGCCAGCAGCTTAGAGGGGTACGGGGAGACCCAGTACTTC. This chain links TRBV11-3 with TRBJ2-5; D is unclear. Germline assignment: CDR1 SGHNT and CDR2 YENEEA. The length of the CDR3 is 14 residues. V shed 0 bases and J shed 5 bases, with 10 bases lying between them.

This clonotype was detected many times. This rearrangement joins TRBV5-5 to TRBJ1-5; 7 bases are shared with TRBD1. The CDR3 is made up of 15 amino acids. Germline assignment: CDR1 SGHKS and CDR2 YYEKEE (reference sequence). The trim removed 4 bases at V and 6 bases at J, leaving 10 bases unmatched. CDR3 DNA: TGTGCCAGCAGCCTCAAGGGGGCAGGGCCTCAGCCCCAGCATTTT. It codes for CASSLKGAGPQPQHF.

Points on this clonotype: A much more abundant neighbour one base away suggests this may be a read error. The conserved final phenylalanine or tryptophan is absent from the CDR3, which likely points to a read error. This rearrangement joins TRBV11-1 to TRBJ2-1; possibly TRBD2 for D (5 bases). The CDR3 is made up of 13 amino acids. The germline gives CDR1 SGHAT, CDR2 FQDESV (reference sequence). The V and J ends lost 0 bases and 6 bases respectively, with 6 bases between them. DNA of the CDR3: TGTGCCAGCAGCTTAGCGAGGGCCAATGAGCAGTTCCTC. Encoded protein: CASSLARANEQFL.

The chain joins TRBV10-3 to TRBJ2-6, with a weak D call TRBD2 (6 bases). The CDR3 covers 14 residues. V was pared by 7 bases and J by 7 bases, with 14 bases between. Germline CDR1 reads ENHRY; CDR2 reads SYGVKD. The CDR3, as DNA: TGTGCCATCAAAAACCCCGGGAGTGCCAACGTCCTGACTTTC. It specifies CAIKNPGSANVLTF.

This clonotype was seen repeatedly, ten times or more. This rearrangement joins TRBV19 to TRBJ2-5; 9 bases match TRBD2. The CDR3 has 17 amino acids. Germline assignment: CDR1 LNHDA and CDR2 SQIVND (reference sequence). V was pared by 3 bases and J by 5 bases, with 13 bases of the junction left unmatched. CDR3 sequence (DNA): TGTGCCAGTAGTATTAGCGGCGGGAGGGCCGATGGGGAGACCCAGTACTTC. It encodes CASSISGGRADGETQYF.

This clonotype showed up many times. The rearrangement links TRBV7-2 to TRBJ2-7; 7 bases line up with TRBD1. The germline CDR1 and CDR2 sequences are SGHTA and FQGNSA. Losses at the gene ends were 5 bases for V and 2 bases for J; bases not matched to a gene: 9. The CDR3 is 15 residues long. The CDR3 is CASSPTRDSAYEQYF. CDR3 DNA sequence: TGTGCCAGCAGCCCGACCCGGGACAGCGCCTACGAGCAGTACTTC. The full variable domain, in which reference TRBV7-2 and TRBJ2-7 provide the parts outside the CDR3, is GAGVSQSPSNKVTEKGKDVELRCDPISGHTALYWYRQSLGQGLEFLIYFQGNSAPDKSGLPSDRFSAERTGGSVSTLTIQRTQQEDSAVYLCASSPTRDSAYEQYFGPGTRLTVT.

Turning to this clonotype: It may be a read error: a sequence one base away is much more abundant. This chain links TRBV6-6 with TRBJ2-1; 10 bases agree with TRBD2. CDR3 length: 13 amino acids. Germline CDR1 reads MNHNY; CDR2 reads SVGAGI (reference sequence). The CDR3: CASGLAAYSEQFF. The CDR3 bases are TGTGCCAGTGGACTAGCGGCTTACAGTGAGCAGTTCTTC.

Many counts were recorded for this clonotype. The chain combines TRBV11-3 with TRBJ2-1; perhaps TRBD2 as D (6 bases). CDR3 length: 10 residues. Per the germline V gene, CDR1 is SGHNT and CDR2 is YENEEA. CDR3 protein: CAAREEEQFF. The CDR3 nucleotides are TGTGCAGCTAGGGAGGAGGAGCAGTTCTTC.

About this clonotype: This may come from a read error, since a much larger clone is one base off. The rearrangement joins TRBV29-1 to TRBJ2-7; tentative D call: TRBD1 (6 bases). CDR1 is SQVTM and CDR2 is ANQGSEA in the germline V gene. Deletions cut 2 bases from V and 4 bases from J, with 12 bases between. The CDR3 spans 13 residues. This CDR3 is CSVETGYLYEQYF. For the CDR3, the DNA is TGCAGCGTTGAAACAGGGTACCTTTACGAGCAGTACTTC.

As to this clonotype: A much more abundant neighbour one base away suggests this may be a read error. The chain employs TRBV12-5 and TRBJ2-2; 9 bases fit TRBD2. The germline gives CDR1 LGHNT, CDR2 FRNRAP. The CDR3 spans 15 residues. The CDR3 loop reads CASGLVPSGTGELSF. Here the CDR3 DNA reads TGTGCTAGTGGTTTGGTACCTAGCGGGACCGGGGAGCTGTCTTTT.

This clonotype has at least ten counts. This chain uses TRBV29-1 with TRBJ2-7; 12 nucleotides agree with TRBD2. The junction had 9 bases not matched to a gene; V was cut back by 6 bases and J by 6 bases. From germline, CDR1 is SQVTM and CDR2 ANQGSEA. The CDR3 runs 14 residues. The CDR3 spells CSVKTSGRVVEQYF. In DNA form, the CDR3 reads TGCAGCGTCAAGACTAGCGGGAGAGTTGTCGAGCAGTACTTC.

This clonotype was counted at least ten times. The rearrangement joins TRBV5-4 to TRBJ1-2; 8 bases line up with TRBD1. The CDR3 spans 15 residues. The V segment lost 4 bases and the J segment 2 bases; nucleotides outside the gene matches: 7. The germline CDR1 and CDR2 sequences are SGHNT and YYREEE (reference sequence). CDR3 residues: CASSNGQGVNYGYTF. CDR3 DNA: TGTGCCAGCAGCAACGGACAGGGTGTGAACTATGGCTACACCTTC.

The table lists this clonotype with many counts. This chain connects TRBV4-2 to TRBJ2-3, with D perhaps matching TRBD1 (6 bases). Trimming removed 0 bases from V and 0 bases from J, with 7 bases in between. This CDR3 is 15 amino acids long. In germline, CDR1 is LGHNA, CDR2 YNFKEQ. The CDR3 is CASSQDRGSTDTQYF. The CDR3 DNA sequence: TGTGCCAGCAGCCAAGATAGGGGGAGCACAGATACGCAGTATTTT.

This clonotype has a handful of counts. The chain joins TRBV7-8 to TRBJ1-1; possible D gene TRBD1, 5 bases. V gave up 5 bases and J gave up 0 bases, with 13 bases separating them. The CDR3 loop spans 15 amino acids. Germline CDR1 is SGHVS and CDR2 is FQNEAQ. CDR3 protein: CASSPVGGMNTEAFF. The CDR3 DNA sequence: TGTGCCAGCAGCCCCGTGGGGGGAATGAACACTGAAGCTTTCTTT.

As regards this clonotype: With a much larger clone just one base away, this may be a read error. The chain employs TRBV19 and TRBJ1-5; a possible D gene is TRBD1 (5 bases). This CDR3 spans 13 amino acids. Germline V gene sequence: CDR1 LNHDA, CDR2 SQIVND (reference sequence). CDR3 sequence reads: CAGSIQGGQPQHF. DNA of the CDR3: TGTGCCGGTAGTATCCAGGGCGGGCAGCCCCAGCATTTT.